A single sample gave rise to the 25 T cell receptor beta chains below, sequenced in a study of shared clonotypes between healthy human individuals (dated by TCRdb to 2018 to 2021). The library came from the immunoSEQ multiplex PCR assay. Not all clones reach the TCRdb copy of this immuneACCESS table, which keeps in-frame sequences only. Checked studies attribute under half of the gap to unresolved V genes and leave the rest unexplained. Here the sample has millions of clones; roughly nine tenths occur a single time. About 0.13% of the sample lies in the top ten. The sample consisted of naive CD4+ T cells sorted from blood. This specimen's cell subset or site label, interpreted: CD45RA+ positively selected. The receptors stem from a man aged 18 to 30 in good health.

The chain joins TRBV6-1 to TRBJ1-5; D call uncertain. The CDR3 contains 16 residues. The V gene's germline CDR1 is MNHNS and CDR2 SASEGT. Trimming left V 3 bases short and J 4 bases short, with 16 bases between. Here the CDR3 DNA reads TGTGCCAGCAGTGACATCGGTGTTCCCGCTAATCAGCCCCAGCATTTT. It translates to CASSDIGVPANQPQHF.

The chain recombines TRBV18 with TRBJ2-6, with a weak D call TRBD2 (6 bases). V was cut by 6 bases and J by 0 bases, with 21 bases left in between. The length of the CDR3 is 19 residues. Germline CDR1 KGHSH, CDR2 LQKENI. CDR3 in DNA: TGTGCCAGCTCCACGACGTGGAGGGGCCCGACCTCTGGGGCCAACGTCCTGACTTTC. Encoded protein: CASSTTWRGPTSGANVLTF.

A single count supports this clone. The V call is TRBV6-1, the J call TRBJ2-7; D is undetermined. The CDR3 is 11 amino acids. Trimming pared 1 base from V and 9 bases from J, leaving 7 bases between. Germline V gives CDR1 MNHNS, CDR2 SASEGT. The CDR3 sequence is CASSEVARQYF. CDR3 DNA: TGTGCCAGCAGTGAAGTGGCCCGGCAGTACTTC.

The genes are TRBV2 and TRBJ2-7, with TRBD2 matching over 8 bases. Germline V gene sequence: CDR1 SNHLY, CDR2 FYNNEI. This CDR3 has 14 amino acids. Germline trimming cut 7 bases from V and 0 bases from J; bases unmatched to any gene: 5. The CDR3 sequence: CASTSGPISYEQYF. The CDR3 DNA reads TGTGCCAGCACTAGCGGGCCTATCTCCTACGAGCAGTACTTC.

The V call is TRBV5-6, the J call TRBJ2-5, with D perhaps TRBD2 (6 bases). Germline V gene data show CDR1 as SGHDT and CDR2 as YYEEEE. Trimming took 1 base from V and 2 from J, leaving 12 bases between them. CDR3 length: 15 amino acids. As DNA, the CDR3 is TGTGCCAGCAGCTTGTTAGCGGACATTCAAGAGACCCAGTACTTC. This sequence encodes CASSLLADIQETQYF.

This clone was detected once. The chain employs TRBV2 and TRBJ2-1, with D perhaps being TRBD1 or TRBD2 (5 bases each). Germline V CDR1 and CDR2: SNHLY, FYNNEI. Trimming took 8 bases from V and 4 from J, leaving 9 bases between them. The CDR3 extends over 12 amino acids. As DNA, the CDR3 is TGTGCCAGCGATGGGGGATACAATGAGCAGTTCTTC. Translating gives CASDGGYNEQFF.

This clone is a singleton in its sample. This chain uses TRBV14 with TRBJ2-5; weak D call: TRBD2 (6 bases). The CDR3 has 13 amino acids. The ends were cut back, 5 bases at V and 11 bases at J, with 18 bases in the middle. Germline assignment: CDR1 SGHDN and CDR2 FVKESK. CDR3 loop: CASSWAPGREQYF. The CDR3 DNA reads TGTGCCAGCAGCTGGGCACCGGGTCGGGAGCAGTACTTC.

The chain carries TRBV5-1 and TRBJ2-7; the match to TRBD1 covers 8 bases. This CDR3 spans 14 amino acids. Germline trimming cut 3 bases from V and 5 bases from J; bases unmatched to any gene: 7. Germline V gene sequence: CDR1 SGHRS, CDR2 YFSETQ. The chain's CDR3 is CASSYRDRSDEQYF. Written as DNA, the CDR3 is TGCGCCAGCAGCTACCGGGACAGGAGCGACGAGCAGTACTTC.

The chain links TRBV18 to TRBJ2-7; maybe TRBD1 (6 bases). Germline values: CDR1 KGHSH, CDR2 LQKENI. V shed 4 bases and J shed 1 base, with 14 bases lying between them. The CDR3 has 15 amino acids. CDR3 residues: CASSLTQDSSYEQYF. CDR3 DNA sequence: TGTGCCAGCTCACTAACACAGGACAGTTCCTACGAGCAGTACTTC.

The chain joins TRBV2 to TRBJ1-5; 8 bases fit TRBD1. Germline V CDR1 and CDR2: SNHLY, FYNNEI. V shed 3 bases, J shed 1 base, and the junction held 5 bases outside the gene matches. This CDR3 is 16 amino acids long. The CDR3 here is CASSDQGAGSNQPQHF. The CDR3 region has the DNA TGTGCCAGCAGTGACCAGGGGGCTGGGAGCAATCAGCCCCAGCATTTT.

This chain links TRBV4-2 with TRBJ2-1; D ambiguous. The germline V gene encodes CDR1 LGHNA and CDR2 YNFKEQ. The CDR3 is made up of 16 amino acids. V lost 1 base, J lost 5 bases, and 15 bases lay in between. The CDR3 region has the DNA TGTGCCAGCAGCCAAGGGGCCCAGCCCGTAAACAATGAGCAGTTCTTC. Amino acid sequence: CASSQGAQPVNNEQFF.

The chain recombines TRBV19 with TRBJ2-4; 7 positions match TRBD1. V dropped 6 bases and J dropped 11; count of bases not matched to a gene: 10. Germline V gene data show CDR1 as LNHDA and CDR2 as SQIVND (reference sequence). The CDR3 extends over 13 amino acids. DNA of the CDR3: TGTGCCAGTAGGAACCGGGACAGCATCCTTCAGTACTTC. Translation: CASRNRDSILQYF. The whole variable domain, filled in from reference TRBV19 and TRBJ2-4, reads DGGITQSPKYLFRKEGQNVTLSCEQNLNHDAMYWYRQDPGQGLRLIYYSQIVNDFQKGDIAEGYSVSREKKESFPLTVTSAQKNPTAFYLCASRNRDSILQYFGAGTRLSVL.

The chain employs TRBV6-1 and TRBJ2-1, with D perhaps matching TRBD2 (5 bases). The CDR3 length is 17 residues. V shed 0 bases and J shed 4 bases, with 16 bases lying between them. CDR1 and CDR2 from the germline V gene are MNHNS and SASEGT. The CDR3: CASSEARPSLLYNEQFF. As DNA, the CDR3 is TGTGCCAGCAGTGAAGCGCGGCCTAGCCTACTGTACAATGAGCAGTTCTTC.

The rearrangement joins TRBV2 to TRBJ1-3; D perhaps matches TRBD1 (6 bases). The CDR3 extends over 14 amino acids. V was trimmed by 2 bases and J by 2 bases, leaving 7 bases between them. CDR1 is SNHLY, CDR2 FYNNEI, per germline. This chain's CDR3 is CASSENRAGNTIYF. Written as DNA, the CDR3 is TGTGCCAGCAGTGAAAACAGGGCTGGAAACACCATATATTTT.

This rearrangement joins TRBV28 to TRBJ1-2, with 9 bases matching TRBD1. J was trimmed by 5 bases and V by 3 bases; bases with no gene match: 7. CDR1 and CDR2 from the germline V gene are MDHEN and SYDVKM. The CDR3 has 15 amino acids. CDR3 amino acids: CASSFPIGTGYGYTF. In DNA form, the CDR3 reads TGTGCCAGCAGTTTCCCTATCGGGACAGGGTATGGCTACACCTTC.

The V gene is TRBV6-6, the J gene TRBJ2-5, with unresolved D. V was clipped by 11 bases and J by 5 bases, with 18 bases between them. The germline V gene has CDR1 MNHNY and CDR2 SVGAGI (reference sequence). The CDR3 consists of 13 residues. This CDR3 is CAPPGRQFETQYF. The CDR3 region has the DNA TGTGCCCCCCCGGGCAGGCAATTCGAGACCCAGTACTTC.

The chain carries TRBV28 and TRBJ2-1; D might be TRBD2 (6 bases). This CDR3 is 14 amino acids long. V gave up 8 bases and J gave up 1 base, with 12 bases separating them. Germline lookup yields CDR1 MDHEN and CDR2 SYDVKM. CDR3 amino acids: CASSGVASYNEQFF. DNA for the CDR3: TGTGCCAGCTCGGGGGTGGCGTCCTACAATGAGCAGTTCTTC.

This clone was seen a few times. The gene calls are TRBV5-1 and TRBJ1-2; no definite D call. V was cut by 0 bases and J by 4 bases, with 7 bases left in between. Germline-derived CDR1 and CDR2 are SGHRS and YFSETQ. CDR3 length: 13 residues. CDR3: CASSLDMTYGYTF. The CDR3 DNA reads TGCGCCAGCAGCTTGGACATGACCTATGGCTACACCTTC.

A word on this clone: One end of the junction varies from germline; a read error may be responsible. V gene TRBV5-6 combines with J gene TRBJ2-3, with 12 nucleotides matching TRBD1. This CDR3 region has 17 residues. Per the germline V gene, CDR1 is SGHDT and CDR2 is YYEEEE. In DNA form, the CDR3 reads TGTGCCGGCAGCGAACTCCTGGGACAGGGGGCGCGAGATACGCAGTATTTT. Its translation: CAGSELLGQGARDTQYF.

The rearrangement uses TRBV7-2 and TRBJ2-7; 11 positions agree with TRBD2. The CDR3 is 16 amino acids. Germline CDR1 is SGHTA and CDR2 is FQGNSA. Germline trimming cut 4 bases from V and 2 bases from J; bases unmatched to any gene: 7. CDR3 sequence reads: CASSSTILAGAYEQYF. The CDR3 DNA is TGTGCCAGCAGCTCGACGATACTAGCGGGGGCCTACGAGCAGTACTTC. Filled out from reference TRBV7-2 and TRBJ2-7, the complete variable domain reads GAGVSQSPSNKVTEKGKDVELRCDPISGHTALYWYRQSLGQGLEFLIYFQGNSAPDKSGLPSDRFSAERTGGSVSTLTIQRTQQEDSAVYLCASSSTILAGAYEQYFGPGTRLTVT.

On this clone: Distinct nucleotide sequences in the sample also encode this CDR3. CDR3 in DNA: TGTGCCAGCAGCTCTGTAGGGGGGAACACTGAAGCTTTCTTT. Translation gives CASSSVGGNTEAFF. The rearrangement uses TRBV7-2 and TRBJ1-1, with D maybe TRBD1 (6 bases). Trimming cost V 4 bases and J 1 base, with 10 bases left between them. Looked up from germline, CDR1 is SGHTA and CDR2 is FQGNSA. The CDR3 extends over 14 amino acids. Variable domain in full (rest from reference TRBV7-2 and TRBJ1-1): GAGVSQSPSNKVTEKGKDVELRCDPISGHTALYWYRQSLGQGLEFLIYFQGNSAPDKSGLPSDRFSAERTGGSVSTLTIQRTQQEDSAVYLCASSSVGGNTEAFFGQGTRLTVV.

This clone appeared once. The chain couples TRBV5-5 to TRBJ2-7; a weak D match, TRBD2 (7 bases). V shed 0 bases and J shed 12 bases, with 13 bases lying between them. CDR3 size: 12 residues. The V gene's germline CDR1 is SGHKS and CDR2 YYEKEE (reference sequence). The CDR3 region has the DNA TGTGCCAGCAGCTTGGAACAGGGAGGGTGGTACTTC. Protein product: CASSLEQGGWYF.

On this clone: This same CDR3 is encoded by further DNA sequences in the sample. The chain couples TRBV5-1 to TRBJ2-7; TRBD1 matches 10 bases. Trimming at V came to 0 bases and at J to 2 bases, leaving 2 bases not matched to a gene. Germline V gene lookup returns CDR1 SGHRS and CDR2 YFSETQ. CDR3 length: 15 amino acids. The CDR3 loop is CASSLDGQGAYEQYF. The CDR3 bases are TGCGCCAGCAGCTTGGACGGACAGGGGGCCTACGAGCAGTACTTC.

The chain links TRBV29-1 to TRBJ2-2; TRBD2 matches 7 bases. V trimming: 6 bases; J trimming: 0 bases; junction bases outside the gene matches: 4. The CDR3 spans 14 residues. From germline, CDR1 is SQVTM and CDR2 ANQGSEA. The CDR3 region is CSVAGPSNTGELFF. The CDR3 DNA follows: TGCAGCGTAGCGGGACCGTCGAACACCGGGGAGCTGTTTTTT.

The CDR3, as DNA: TGTGCCAGCAGTGGGTGGCAAGAGGAGCCCCAGCATTTT. Encoded protein: CASSGWQEEPQHF. V and J are TRBV2 and TRBJ1-5; D unresolved. The CDR3 extends over 13 amino acids. V was pared by 4 bases and J by 8 bases, with 12 bases between. Germline V gene lookup returns CDR1 SNHLY and CDR2 FYNNEI.